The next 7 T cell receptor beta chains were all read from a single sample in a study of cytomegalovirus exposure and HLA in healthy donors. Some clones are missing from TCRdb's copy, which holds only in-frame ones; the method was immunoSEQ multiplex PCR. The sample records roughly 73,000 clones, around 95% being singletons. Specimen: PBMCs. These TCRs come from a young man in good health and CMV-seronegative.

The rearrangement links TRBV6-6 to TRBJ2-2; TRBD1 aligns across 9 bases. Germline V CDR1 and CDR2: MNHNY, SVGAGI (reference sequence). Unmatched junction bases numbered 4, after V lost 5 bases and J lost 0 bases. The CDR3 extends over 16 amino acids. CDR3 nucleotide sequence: TGTGCCAGCAGTGTACACAGGGGGCCGAACACCGGGGAGCTGTTTTTT. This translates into CASSVHRGPNTGELFF.

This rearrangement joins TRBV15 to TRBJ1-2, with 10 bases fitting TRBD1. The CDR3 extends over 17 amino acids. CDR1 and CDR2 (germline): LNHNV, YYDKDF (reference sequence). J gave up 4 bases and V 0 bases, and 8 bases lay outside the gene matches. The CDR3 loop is CATSRERQGARGYGYTF. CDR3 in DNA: TGTGCCACCAGCAGAGAACGACAGGGGGCACGCGGCTATGGCTACACCTTC.

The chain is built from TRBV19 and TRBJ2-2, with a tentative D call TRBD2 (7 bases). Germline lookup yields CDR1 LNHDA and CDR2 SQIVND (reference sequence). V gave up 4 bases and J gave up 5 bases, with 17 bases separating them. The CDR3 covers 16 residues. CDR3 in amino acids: CASSTGFGGQTGELFF. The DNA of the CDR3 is TGTGCCAGTAGTACCGGGTTCGGGGGGCAAACCGGGGAGCTGTTTTTT. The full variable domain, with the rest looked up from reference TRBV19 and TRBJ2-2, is DGGITQSPKYLFRKEGQNVTLSCEQNLNHDAMYWYRQDPGQGLRLIYYSQIVNDFQKGDIAEGYSVSREKKESFPLTVTSAQKNPTAFYLCASSTGFGGQTGELFFGEGSRLTVL.

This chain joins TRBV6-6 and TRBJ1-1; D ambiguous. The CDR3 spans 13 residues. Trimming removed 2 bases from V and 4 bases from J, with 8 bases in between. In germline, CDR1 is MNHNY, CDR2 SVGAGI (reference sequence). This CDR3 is CASSYERFTEAFF. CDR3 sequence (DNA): TGTGCCAGCAGTTACGAGAGGTTCACTGAAGCTTTCTTT.

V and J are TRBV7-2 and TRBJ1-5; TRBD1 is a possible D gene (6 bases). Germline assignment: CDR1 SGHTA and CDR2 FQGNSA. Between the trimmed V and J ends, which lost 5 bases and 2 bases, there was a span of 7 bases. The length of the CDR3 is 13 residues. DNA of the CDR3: TGTGCCAGCAGCCACAGGGGCAATCAGCCCCAGCATTTT. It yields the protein CASSHRGNQPQHF.

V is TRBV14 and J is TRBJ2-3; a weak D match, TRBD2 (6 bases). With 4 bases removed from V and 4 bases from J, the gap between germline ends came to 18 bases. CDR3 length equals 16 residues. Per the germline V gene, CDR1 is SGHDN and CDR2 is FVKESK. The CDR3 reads CASSLGTFGLADTQYF. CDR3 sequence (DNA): TGTGCCAGCAGCCTTGGGACTTTCGGTTTGGCAGATACGCAGTATTTT.

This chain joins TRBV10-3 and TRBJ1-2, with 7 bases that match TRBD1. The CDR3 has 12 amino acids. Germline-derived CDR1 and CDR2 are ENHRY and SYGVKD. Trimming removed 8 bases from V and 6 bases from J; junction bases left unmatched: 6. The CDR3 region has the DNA TGTGCCATCTCCGGGACAGATGATGGCTACACCTTC. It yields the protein CAISGTDDGYTF.